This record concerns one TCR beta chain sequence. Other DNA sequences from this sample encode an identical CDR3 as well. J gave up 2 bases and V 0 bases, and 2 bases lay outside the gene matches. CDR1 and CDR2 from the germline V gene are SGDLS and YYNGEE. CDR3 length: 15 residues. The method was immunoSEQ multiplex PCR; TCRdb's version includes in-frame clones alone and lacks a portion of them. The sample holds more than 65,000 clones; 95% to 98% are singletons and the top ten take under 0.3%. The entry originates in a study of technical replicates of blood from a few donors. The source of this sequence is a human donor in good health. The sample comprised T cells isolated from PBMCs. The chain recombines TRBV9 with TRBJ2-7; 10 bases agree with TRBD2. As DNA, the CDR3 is TGTGCCAGCAGCGTAGGGACTAGCGGAACCTACGAGCAGTACTTC. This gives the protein CASSVGTSGTYEQYF.